Shown below are 22 T cell receptor beta chains from a single sample sequenced in a study of blood T cell repertoires in COVID-19. This table comes from immunoSEQ multiplex PCR, and its TCRdb copy is limited to in-frame clones, with some not included. The data contain fewer than 90,000 clones, roughly 95% of them singletons. The sample consisted of peripheral blood. The receptors come from a human donor with active COVID-19. The donor label of this sample is uncertain.

Concerning this clone itself: The sample has other DNA sequences that encode this CDR3 too. This chain's CDR3 is CASSIGALNTEAFF. CDR3 coding DNA: TGTGCCAGTAGTATAGGGGCTTTGAACACTGAAGCTTTCTTT. V gene TRBV19 combines with J gene TRBJ1-1; D is ambiguous. Germline values: CDR1 LNHDA, CDR2 SQIVND (reference sequence). This CDR3 spans 14 amino acids. Deletions cut 1 base from V and 0 bases from J, with 6 bases between. The entire variable domain, with the rest obtained from reference TRBV19 and TRBJ1-1, is as follows: DGGITQSPKYLFRKEGQNVTLSCEQNLNHDAMYWYRQDPGQGLRLIYYSQIVNDFQKGDIAEGYSVSREKKESFPLTVTSAQKNPTAFYLCASSIGALNTEAFFGQGTRLTVV.

J is TRBJ1-1 and V is TRBV19, with D unclear. Trimming left V 2 bases short and J 0 bases short, with 13 bases between. This CDR3 has 16 amino acids. CDR1 and CDR2 from the germline V gene are LNHDA and SQIVND (reference sequence). Here the CDR3 reads CASSIKTPIMNTEAFF. The CDR3 nucleotides read TGTGCCAGTAGTATAAAAACCCCTATTATGAACACTGAAGCTTTCTTT.

The V and J genes are TRBV6-6 and TRBJ1-2; 7 nucleotides match TRBD1. CDR3 size: 15 residues. Trimming at V came to 2 bases and at J to 0 bases, leaving 3 bases not matched to a gene. The germline CDR1 and CDR2 sequences are MNHNY and SVGAGI (reference sequence). CDR3 nucleotide sequence: TGTGCCAGCAGTTACCCAGGGGGGACTAACTATGGCTACACCTTC. Its translation: CASSYPGGTNYGYTF.

CDR3 residues: CASSRLGDEQFF. The CDR3 region has the DNA TGTGCCAGCAGTCGACTAGGAGATGAGCAGTTCTTC. This chain connects TRBV6-2 or TRBV6-3 to TRBJ2-1, with D perhaps TRBD2 (6 bases). This CDR3 is 12 amino acids long. With 5 bases removed from V and 8 bases from J, the gap between germline ends came to 10 bases. Germline lookup yields CDR1 MNHEY and CDR2 SVGEGT.

This clone was seen just once. This chain joins TRBV10-3 and TRBJ2-3; weak D call: TRBD2 (6 bases). Trimming pared 5 bases from V and 3 bases from J, leaving 15 bases between. The CDR3 extends over 15 amino acids. Germline V CDR1 and CDR2: ENHRY, SYGVKD. The CDR3 region is CAISQREVGTDTQYF. Here the CDR3 DNA reads TGTGCCATCAGTCAAAGGGAGGTGGGAACAGATACGCAGTATTTT.

V and J are TRBV15 and TRBJ2-7, with D tentatively TRBD1 (6 bases). The germline V gene has CDR1 LNHNV and CDR2 YYDKDF (reference sequence). The germline V and J ends were trimmed by 2 bases and 0 bases, with 8 bases remaining between them. The CDR3 is 14 residues long. The DNA for the CDR3 is TGTGCCACCAGCAGAACGACAGGCTCCTACGAGCAGTACTTC. It codes for CATSRTTGSYEQYF.

The V call is TRBV19, the J call TRBJ1-5; TRBD1 might be the D (5 bases). The CDR3 loop spans 14 amino acids. The germline V gene has CDR1 LNHDA and CDR2 SQIVND (reference sequence). V lost 9 bases to trimming and J lost 2 bases, with 14 bases between them. The CDR3 is CASCRAQGNQPQHF. CDR3 nucleotides: TGTGCCAGCTGCAGGGCCCAGGGCAATCAGCCCCAGCATTTT.

The gene calls are TRBV4-2 and TRBJ1-5; 11 bases map to TRBD1. Losses at the gene ends were 0 bases for V and 2 bases for J; bases not matched to a gene: 3. The V gene's germline CDR1 is LGHNA and CDR2 YNFKEQ. The CDR3 loop spans 17 amino acids. This CDR3 is CASSQEGQGAGNQPQHF. The CDR3 DNA follows: TGTGCCAGCAGCCAAGAAGGACAGGGGGCAGGCAATCAGCCCCAGCATTTT.

This clone was counted a single time. The chain employs TRBV4-1 and TRBJ2-7; TRBD2 matches 13 bases. The CDR3 runs 15 residues. The germline V gene has CDR1 MGHRA and CDR2 YSYEKL. J was trimmed by 4 bases and V by 5 bases; bases with no gene match: 5. The CDR3 DNA reads TGCGCCAGCAGCTTACTAGCGGGGGGGCGTTACGAGCAGTACTTC. Translation gives CASSLLAGGRYEQYF.

This chain uses TRBV6-6 with TRBJ2-1, with 10 nucleotides matching TRBD2. The CDR3 covers 17 residues. The germline V gene encodes CDR1 MNHNY and CDR2 SVGAGI (reference sequence). The J segment lost 3 bases and the V segment lost 6 bases, leaving 11 bases of the junction unmatched. The CDR3 DNA sequence: TGTGCCAGCAGCCGATCCTCTAGCGGGAGTGGCTACAATGAGCAGTTCTTC. Its protein product is CASSRSSSGSGYNEQFF.

This clone came up once. The rearrangement links TRBV7-9 to TRBJ1-1, with D possibly matching TRBD1 (5 bases). Per germline, CDR1 SEHNR and CDR2 FQNEAQ (reference sequence). Trimming pared 7 bases from V and 1 base from J, leaving 13 bases between. The CDR3 contains 14 residues. This chain's CDR3 is CASTTSGANTEAFF. For the CDR3, the DNA is TGTGCCAGCACCACCTCTGGGGCGAACACTGAAGCTTTCTTT.

The chain is built from TRBV4-2 and TRBJ2-7; D perhaps matches TRBD2 (7 bases). Between the trimmed V and J ends, which lost 0 bases and 0 bases, there was a span of 30 bases. Germline loops: CDR1 LGHNA, CDR2 YNFKEQ. The CDR3 totals 22 residues. The CDR3 nucleotides are TGTGCCAGCAGCCAAGATTCTCCCAGGGTCTTGGGCGACGGGGGGCTCTCCTACGAGCAGTACTTC. Residues: CASSQDSPRVLGDGGLSYEQYF.

The J gene is TRBJ2-2, the V gene TRBV3-1 (or the pseudogene TRBV3-2); 9 bases line up with TRBD1. J gave up 3 bases and V 4 bases, and 3 bases lay outside the gene matches. CDR3 length: 15 amino acids. Germline V gives CDR1 LGHDT, CDR2 YNNKEL (reference sequence). CDR3 DNA sequence: TGTGCCAGCAGCCCCTGGACAGGGGACACCGGGGAGCTGTTTTTT. It yields the protein CASSPWTGDTGELFF.

V usage is TRBV6-4 and J usage is TRBJ2-3, with 11 bases identical to TRBD2. From germline, CDR1 is MRHNA and CDR2 SNTAGT. Trimming at V came to 5 bases and at J to 1 base, leaving 2 bases not matched to a gene. The CDR3 covers 15 residues. DNA for the CDR3: TGTGCCAGCAGTCCGACTAGCGGGGGCACAGATACGCAGTATTTT. Its translation is CASSPTSGGTDTQYF.

The V gene is TRBV6-6, the J gene TRBJ2-2, with TRBD1 as a possible D gene (6 bases). The CDR3 runs to 15 residues. The germline gives CDR1 MNHNY, CDR2 SVGAGI (reference sequence). V was shortened by 4 bases and J by 1 base, with 10 bases between the two germline ends. The CDR3 DNA sequence: TGTGCCAGCAGTTCACCGACAGGGAACACCGGGGAGCTGTTTTTT. It codes for CASSSPTGNTGELFF.

Concerning this clone itself: Other DNA variants within this sample encode the same CDR3. The V and J genes are TRBV28 and TRBJ1-2, with 8 bases matching TRBD1. Trimming removed 2 bases from V and 5 bases from J; junction bases left unmatched: 4. Germline V CDR1 and CDR2: MDHEN, SYDVKM. The CDR3 sequence is 14 residues long. CDR3 bases: TGTGCCAGCAGTTTAGGAGGACAGGGTTATGGCTACACCTTC. Translation: CASSLGGQGYGYTF.

V and J are TRBV6-4 and TRBJ1-3; D is uncertain. Germline lookup yields CDR1 MRHNA and CDR2 SNTAGT. The CDR3 is made up of 13 amino acids. V was trimmed by 5 bases and J by 0 bases, leaving 5 bases between them. The CDR3 loop is CASSLDSGNTIYF. CDR3 nucleotides: TGTGCCAGCAGTCTAGACTCTGGAAACACCATATATTTT.

The V gene is TRBV4-1, the J gene TRBJ2-1; D possibly corresponds to TRBD2 (5 bases). Germline-derived CDR1 and CDR2 are MGHRA and YSYEKL. The CDR3 length is 16 residues. Trimming left V 1 base short and J 2 bases short, with 12 bases between. The CDR3 here is CASSQVGGGPYNEQFF. CDR3 nucleotides: TGCGCCAGCAGCCAAGTCGGCGGCGGGCCCTACAATGAGCAGTTCTTC.

This chain links TRBV5-5 with TRBJ2-7, with D tentatively TRBD2 (5 bases). This CDR3 contains 14 residues. Per germline, CDR1 SGHKS and CDR2 YYEKEE (reference sequence). Trimming left V 0 bases short and J 1 base short, with 8 bases between. DNA of the CDR3: TGTGCCAGCAGCTTGGAGCGCGGGTCCTACGAGCAGTACTTC. This gives the protein CASSLERGSYEQYF.

The rearrangement links TRBV11-3 to TRBJ2-2; TRBD1 matches at 7 bases. V shed 4 bases, J shed 2 bases, and the junction held 4 bases outside the gene matches. In germline, CDR1 is SGHNT, CDR2 YENEEA. This CDR3 is 15 amino acids long. CDR3 DNA sequence: TGTGCCAGCAGCTCCCGACAGGGAAACACCGGGGAGCTGTTTTTT. It translates to CASSSRQGNTGELFF.

The chain employs TRBV9 and TRBJ1-2; unclear D gene. CDR1 and CDR2 from the germline V gene are SGDLS and YYNGEE. V was shortened by 0 bases and J by 2 bases, with 8 bases between the two germline ends. The CDR3 runs 14 residues. This chain's CDR3 is CASSVGTANYGYTF. The DNA of the CDR3 is TGTGCCAGCAGCGTAGGTACAGCAAACTATGGCTACACCTTC.

The V gene is TRBV24-1, the J gene TRBJ2-1; 10 bases agree with TRBD2. V dropped 4 bases and J dropped 2; count of bases not matched to a gene: 7. The CDR3 length is 17 residues. Germline CDR1 is KGHDR and CDR2 is SFDVKD. Here the CDR3 reads CATSDLSGGRPYNEQFF. The CDR3 bases are TGTGCCACCAGTGACCTTAGCGGGGGGCGTCCCTACAATGAGCAGTTCTTC.